One T cell receptor (beta chain) is described in this entry. V was trimmed by 4 bases and J by 11 bases, leaving 13 bases between them. The CDR3 totals 11 residues. In germline, CDR1 is GTSNPN, CDR2 SVGIG (reference sequence). Once RNA had been extracted, it was reverse transcribed into cDNA to act as the sequencing template. TCRdb's copy holds only in-frame clones and misses some; the assay was immunoSEQ multiplex PCR. The profile covers some 180,000 clones, with roughly 60% appearing a single time and more than 1.5% taken by the ten largest. This record comes from a study of CD8+ T cells in alopecia areata.

The chain uses TRBV30 and TRBJ2-3; D is perhaps TRBD1 (5 bases). Source: CD4+ T cells sorted from blood, taken at week 0. This TCR was sampled from a human donor with alopecia areata. CDR3 nucleotides: TGTGCCTGGAAAACTCGAGGACAGCAGTATTTT. The encoded protein is CAWKTRGQQYF.